Listed here are 28 T cell receptor beta chains from one sample, sequenced in a study of cytomegalovirus exposure and HLA in healthy donors. Researchers ran the PCR with 60 Vbeta and 13 Jbeta primers. Only in-frame clones appear in the TCRdb table, and some are missing; sequencing was by immunoSEQ multiplex PCR. The repertoire consists of roughly 160,000 clones, with 60% to 80% occurring once and the leading ten covering over 1.1%. The sequenced sample was PBMCs. The receptors were gathered from a man aged 60-69 years in good health and CMV-seronegative.

The rearrangement joins TRBV7-9 to TRBJ2-1, with a weak D call TRBD2 (6 bases). The CDR3 totals 13 residues. V was trimmed by 1 base and J by 6 bases, leaving 7 bases between them. The germline CDR1 and CDR2 sequences are SEHNR and FQNEAQ (reference sequence). The CDR3 reads CASSLGLVNEQFF. The CDR3 coding sequence is TGTGCCAGCAGCTTAGGACTAGTCAATGAGCAGTTCTTC.

The chain links TRBV7-2 to TRBJ2-5; TRBD2 matches 9 bases. V lost 4 bases, J lost 2 bases, and 5 bases stayed unmatched. The CDR3 is 15 amino acids. The germline gives CDR1 SGHTA, CDR2 FQGNSA. CDR3 in amino acids: CASSSSSGAQETQYF. Here the CDR3 DNA reads TGTGCCAGCAGCTCCTCTAGCGGGGCACAAGAGACCCAGTACTTC. The full variable domain, in which reference TRBV7-2 and TRBJ2-5 provide the parts outside the CDR3, is GAGVSQSPSNKVTEKGKDVELRCDPISGHTALYWYRQSLGQGLEFLIYFQGNSAPDKSGLPSDRFSAERTGGSVSTLTIQRTQQEDSAVYLCASSSSSGAQETQYFGPGTRLLVL.

In its sample, this clone was seen a few times. This chain connects TRBV7-2 to TRBJ2-7, with 11 positions matching TRBD1. CDR1 SGHTA and CDR2 FQGNSA come from the germline V gene. This CDR3 spans 15 amino acids. The junction had 7 bases not matched to a gene; V was cut back by 3 bases and J by 6 bases. The DNA of the CDR3 is TGTGCCAGCAGCTTGACCCGGGACAGGGGGAGCGAGCAGTACTTC. Amino acid sequence: CASSLTRDRGSEQYF.

The J gene is TRBJ2-7, the V gene TRBV5-8, with TRBD2 matching 13 bases. The V gene end was trimmed by 3 bases and the J gene end by 1 base; junction bases not matched to a gene: 10. In germline, CDR1 is SGHTS, CDR2 YDEGEE. The CDR3 has 18 amino acids. DNA of the CDR3: TGTGCCAGCAGCTCAGGACTAGCGGGAGTTTTTAGGTCCTACGAGCAGTACTTC. Protein sequence: CASSSGLAGVFRSYEQYF.

The rearrangement uses TRBV27 and TRBJ2-7, with D possibly TRBD1 on 5 matching bases. From germline, CDR1 is MNHEY and CDR2 SMNVEV (reference sequence). CDR3 length: 14 amino acids. V was pared by 0 bases and J by 4 bases, with 10 bases between. The CDR3 here is CASSLSPGMYEQYF. CDR3 in DNA: TGTGCCAGCAGTTTATCCCCAGGGATGTACGAGCAGTACTTC.

This clone was seen a few times. The chain uses TRBV28 and TRBJ1-4; D possibly corresponds to TRBD1 (6 bases). Deletions cut 6 bases from V and 2 bases from J, with 10 bases between. CDR1 is MDHEN, CDR2 SYDVKM, per germline. The CDR3 is made up of 14 amino acids. The chain's CDR3 is CASSQQGTNEKLFF. The CDR3 bases are TGTGCCAGCAGCCAACAGGGCACTAATGAAAAACTGTTTTTT. The whole variable domain, filled in from reference TRBV28 and TRBJ1-4, reads DVKVTQSSRYLVKRTGEKVFLECVQDMDHENMFWYRQDPGLGLRLIYFSYDVKMKEKGDIPEGYSVSREKKERFSLILESASTNQTSMYLCASSQQGTNEKLFFGSGTQLSVL.

The chain links TRBV6-5 to TRBJ2-3; 7 bases map to TRBD2. The CDR3 loop spans 14 amino acids. The V segment lost 5 bases and the J segment 5 bases; nucleotides outside the gene matches: 7. Germline V gives CDR1 MNHEY, CDR2 SVGAGI. CDR3 coding DNA: TGTGCCAGCAGTAGTGCGGGAGCGGGAGATACGCAGTATTTT. Translated: CASSSAGAGDTQYF.

The sample holds a few counts of this clone. The V and J genes are TRBV18 and TRBJ1-3; D ambiguous. V lost 5 bases and J 7 bases, leaving 3 bases between the germline ends. There are 10 residues in the CDR3. Germline CDR1 and CDR2: KGHSH and LQKENI. The CDR3 protein is CASSSNTIYF. The CDR3 coding sequence is TGTGCCAGCTCATCGAACACCATATATTTT.

The CDR3 nucleotides read TGTGCCAGCGGCTCAGACAGGTTCAACAATGAGCAGTTCTTC. This translates into CASGSDRFNNEQFF. The chain employs TRBV5-4 and TRBJ2-1; D might be TRBD1 (6 bases). The CDR3 sequence is 14 residues long. Trimming pared 7 bases from V and 5 bases from J, leaving 16 bases between. CDR1 is SGHNT and CDR2 is YYREEE in the germline V gene (reference sequence).

The chain links TRBV7-2 to TRBJ2-1, with D possibly being TRBD2 (6 bases). Between the trimmed V and J ends, which lost 5 bases and 3 bases, there was a span of 17 bases. From germline, CDR1 is SGHTA and CDR2 FQGNSA. The CDR3 runs 16 residues. As DNA, the CDR3 is TGTGCCAGCAGCGGGGGGTTGGGAGAATACTACAATGAGCAGTTCTTC. Protein product: CASSGGLGEYYNEQFF. The whole variable domain, filled in from reference TRBV7-2 and TRBJ2-1, reads GAGVSQSPSNKVTEKGKDVELRCDPISGHTALYWYRQSLGQGLEFLIYFQGNSAPDKSGLPSDRFSAERTGGSVSTLTIQRTQQEDSAVYLCASSGGLGEYYNEQFFGPGTRLTVL.

V gene TRBV10-3 combines with J gene TRBJ1-1; no definite D call. The CDR3 is 13 residues long. Trimming took 4 bases from V and 3 from J, leaving 9 bases between them. Per the germline V gene, CDR1 is ENHRY and CDR2 is SYGVKD. The CDR3 sequence is CAISVVKHTEAFF. The CDR3 coding sequence is TGTGCCATCAGTGTTGTTAAGCACACTGAAGCTTTCTTT.

This chain links TRBV18 with TRBJ2-1, with TRBD1 matching over 9 bases. Losses at the gene ends were 3 bases for V and 6 bases for J; bases not matched to a gene: 9. Germline assignment: CDR1 KGHSH and CDR2 LQKENI. This CDR3 is 16 amino acids long. CDR3 region: CASSPNRWTGANEQFF. CDR3 nucleotides: TGTGCCAGCTCACCGAATCGATGGACAGGGGCCAATGAGCAGTTCTTC.

The rearrangement uses TRBV19 and TRBJ2-2; a weak D match, TRBD2 (5 bases). V was shortened by 7 bases and J by 6 bases, with 12 bases between the two germline ends. Germline assignment: CDR1 LNHDA and CDR2 SQIVND (reference sequence). The CDR3 has 13 amino acids. CDR3 nucleotide sequence: TGTGCCAGTACCGAGGGTTTCCCCGGGGAGCTGTTTTTT. Residues: CASTEGFPGELFF.

CDR3: CASSSGTGISGNTIYF. DNA for the CDR3: TGTGCCAGCAGCTCCGGGACAGGGATCTCTGGAAACACCATATATTTT. The chain is built from TRBV11-2 and TRBJ1-3, with 9 bases that match TRBD1. J lost 0 bases, V lost 4 bases, and 4 bases had no gene match. This CDR3 is 16 amino acids long. Germline lookup yields CDR1 SGHAT and CDR2 FQNNGV.

The J gene is TRBJ1-5, the V gene TRBV5-1; the D gene is possibly TRBD1 (6 bases). CDR1 SGHRS and CDR2 YFSETQ come from the germline V gene. Trimming removed 4 bases from V and 3 bases from J, with 11 bases in between. This CDR3 is 14 amino acids long. The CDR3 sequence is CASSPDSYNQPQHF. CDR3 sequence (DNA): TGCGCCAGCAGCCCGGACAGCTACAATCAGCCCCAGCATTTT. Using reference TRBV5-1 and TRBJ1-5 for the parts outside the CDR3, the full variable domain is KAGVTQTPRYLIKTRGQQVTLSCSPISGHRSVSWYQQTPGQGLQFLFEYFSETQRNKGNFPGRFSGRQFSNSRSEMNVSTLELGDSALYLCASSPDSYNQPQHFGDGTRLSIL.

The V and J genes are TRBV11-2 and TRBJ1-6, with unresolved D. Germline loops: CDR1 SGHAT, CDR2 FQNNGV. V lost 1 base, J lost 5 bases, and 6 bases lay in between. This CDR3 comprises 14 residues. CDR3 nucleotide sequence: TGTGCCAGCAGCTTAGGGCACAATAATTCACCCCTCCACTTT. Translating gives CASSLGHNNSPLHF.

Note on this clone: Germline is not matched at one junction end, which may reflect a read error. This chain uses TRBV19 with TRBJ2-2, with 7 positions matching TRBD2. Germline loops: CDR1 LNHDA, CDR2 SQIVND (reference sequence). The CDR3 is 14 amino acids. CDR3 protein: CASVRGGNIGELFF. Here the CDR3 DNA reads TGTGCCAGTGTGCGGGGAGGGAACATCGGGGAGCTGTTTTTT.

V is TRBV27 and J is TRBJ2-1; TRBD1 might be the D (6 bases). The length of the CDR3 is 13 residues. The germline V gene has CDR1 MNHEY and CDR2 SMNVEV (reference sequence). V was pared by 6 bases and J by 8 bases, with 14 bases between. The CDR3 coding sequence is TGTGCCAGCAGACTAGTAGGGGGTGATGAGCAGTTCTTC. It specifies CASRLVGGDEQFF.

The genes are TRBV4-3 and TRBJ1-1; 10 nucleotides match TRBD1. There are 15 residues in the CDR3. Trimming removed 1 base from V and 6 bases from J; junction bases left unmatched: 5. CDR1 is LGHNA, CDR2 YSLEER, per germline. The CDR3 sequence is CASSQGPGQGPEAFF. CDR3 nucleotide sequence: TGCGCCAGCAGCCAAGGCCCGGGACAGGGGCCTGAAGCTTTCTTT.

This chain links TRBV9 with TRBJ2-3, with 11 bases aligning to TRBD2. The CDR3 sequence is 17 residues long. The V gene end was trimmed by 0 bases and the J gene end by 1 base; junction bases not matched to a gene: 4. From germline, CDR1 is SGDLS and CDR2 YYNGEE. CDR3 sequence reads: CASSVDLAGGRTDTQYF. For the CDR3, the DNA is TGTGCCAGCAGCGTAGATCTAGCGGGGGGCCGCACAGATACGCAGTATTTT. Based on the CDR3 plus reference TRBV9 and TRBJ2-3, the full variable domain is DSGVTQTPKHLITATGQRVTLRCSPRSGDLSVYWYQQSLDQGLQFLIQYYNGEERAKGNILERFSAQQFPDLHSELNLSSLELGDSALYFCASSVDLAGGRTDTQYFGPGTRLTVL.

This clone has just a few counts. This chain connects TRBV9 to TRBJ1-6, with D perhaps matching TRBD1 (6 bases). Germline CDR1 is SGDLS and CDR2 is YYNGEE. This CDR3 is 13 amino acids long. Between the trimmed V and J ends, which lost 3 bases and 10 bases, there was a span of 11 bases. CDR3 sequence: CASSDTGRSPLHF. The DNA of the CDR3 is TGTGCCAGCAGCGATACAGGGCGCTCACCCCTCCACTTT.

This chain joins TRBV9 and TRBJ2-7, with 9 bases lining up with TRBD1. This CDR3 region has 15 residues. V dropped 4 bases and J dropped 2; count of bases not matched to a gene: 7. CDR1 is SGDLS, CDR2 YYNGEE, per germline. The CDR3 here is CASSPRDRATYEQYF. CDR3 bases: TGTGCCAGCAGCCCACGGGACAGGGCGACCTACGAGCAGTACTTC.

This clone was found a few times. The chain is built from TRBV28 and TRBJ1-5; D perhaps matches TRBD1 (6 bases). This CDR3 has 16 residues. Trimming took 6 bases from V and 7 from J, leaving 22 bases between them. Germline CDR1 is MDHEN and CDR2 is SYDVKM. This CDR3 is CASSATGGGRRQPQHF. CDR3 bases: TGTGCCAGCAGCGCGACGGGAGGGGGAAGGAGACAGCCCCAGCATTTT.

The V and J genes are TRBV27 and TRBJ1-2; TRBD1 is a possible D gene (5 bases). Trimming shortened V by 3 bases and J by 4 bases, and 12 bases separated the two germline ends. Germline V CDR1 and CDR2: MNHEY, SMNVEV (reference sequence). This CDR3 has 14 residues. CDR3 in amino acids: CASSFQGGGYGYTF. The DNA of the CDR3 is TGTGCCAGCAGTTTCCAGGGAGGCGGCTATGGCTACACCTTC.

The V and J genes are TRBV5-1 and TRBJ2-7; TRBD1 matches 7 bases. This CDR3 comprises 15 residues. V trimming: 5 bases; J trimming: 9 bases; junction bases outside the gene matches: 17. Per germline, CDR1 SGHRS and CDR2 YFSETQ. This CDR3 reads CASRTTGDPSAGQYF. DNA for the CDR3: TGCGCCAGCAGGACTACAGGGGACCCCTCCGCGGGGCAGTACTTC. The full variable domain, in which reference TRBV5-1 and TRBJ2-7 provide the parts outside the CDR3, is KAGVTQTPRYLIKTRGQQVTLSCSPISGHRSVSWYQQTPGQGLQFLFEYFSETQRNKGNFPGRFSGRQFSNSRSEMNVSTLELGDSALYLCASRTTGDPSAGQYFGPGTRLTVT.

The chain combines TRBV30 with TRBJ2-5; D not resolved. The germline gives CDR1 GTSNPN, CDR2 SVGIG (reference sequence). CDR3 size: 11 residues. Trimming removed 4 bases from V and 2 bases from J, with 5 bases in between. CDR3 DNA: TGTGCCTGGACCAAACAAGAGACCCAGTACTTC. Its protein is CAWTKQETQYF.

V gene TRBV19 combines with J gene TRBJ1-6; D perhaps matches TRBD1 (6 bases). The V gene lost 1 base and the J gene lost 3 bases, with 16 bases spanning the gap. Germline loops: CDR1 LNHDA, CDR2 SQIVND (reference sequence). This CDR3 spans 18 amino acids. This CDR3 is CASSIVPGQPNYNSPLHF. Written as DNA, the CDR3 is TGTGCCAGTAGTATAGTCCCGGGACAACCGAACTATAATTCACCCCTCCACTTT.

The chain links TRBV7-3 to TRBJ2-3, with TRBD2 matching 7 bases. CDR1 SGHTA and CDR2 FQGTGA come from the germline V gene. The V gene end was trimmed by 5 bases and the J gene end by 6 bases; junction bases not matched to a gene: 5. This CDR3 region has 13 residues. CDR3 DNA sequence: TGTGCCAGCAGCCACATTAGCGGGGATACGCAGTATTTT. It translates to CASSHISGDTQYF.